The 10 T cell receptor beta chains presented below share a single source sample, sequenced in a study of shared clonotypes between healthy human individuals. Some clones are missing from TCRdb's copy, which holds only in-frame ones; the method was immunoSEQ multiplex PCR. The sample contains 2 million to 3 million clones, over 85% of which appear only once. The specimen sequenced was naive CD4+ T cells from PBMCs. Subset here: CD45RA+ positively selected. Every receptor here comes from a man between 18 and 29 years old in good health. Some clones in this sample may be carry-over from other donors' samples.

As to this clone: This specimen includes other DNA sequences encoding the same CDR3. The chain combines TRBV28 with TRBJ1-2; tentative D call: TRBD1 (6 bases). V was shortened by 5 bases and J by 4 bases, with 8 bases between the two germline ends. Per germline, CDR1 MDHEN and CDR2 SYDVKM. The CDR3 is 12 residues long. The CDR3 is CASSPDSYGYTF. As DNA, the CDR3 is TGTGCCAGCAGTCCGGACAGCTATGGCTACACCTTC.

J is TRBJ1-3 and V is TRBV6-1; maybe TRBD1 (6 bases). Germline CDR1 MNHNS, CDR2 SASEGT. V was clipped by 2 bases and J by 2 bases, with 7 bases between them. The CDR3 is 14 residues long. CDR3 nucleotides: TGTGCCAGCAGTGAAAAGGGGGCTGGAAACACCATATATTTT. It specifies CASSEKGAGNTIYF.

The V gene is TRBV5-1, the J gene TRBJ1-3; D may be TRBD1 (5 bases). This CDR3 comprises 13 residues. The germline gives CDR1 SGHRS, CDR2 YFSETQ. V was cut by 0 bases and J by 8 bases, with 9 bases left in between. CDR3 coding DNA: TGCGCCAGCAGCTTGGAGGGGCAACACACCATATATTTT. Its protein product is CASSLEGQHTIYF.

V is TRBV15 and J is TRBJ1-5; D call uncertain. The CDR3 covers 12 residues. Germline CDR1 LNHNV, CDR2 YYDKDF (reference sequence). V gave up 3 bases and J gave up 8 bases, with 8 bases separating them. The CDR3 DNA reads TGTGCCACCAGCAGGGGTCTTGAGCCCCAGCATTTT. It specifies CATSRGLEPQHF.

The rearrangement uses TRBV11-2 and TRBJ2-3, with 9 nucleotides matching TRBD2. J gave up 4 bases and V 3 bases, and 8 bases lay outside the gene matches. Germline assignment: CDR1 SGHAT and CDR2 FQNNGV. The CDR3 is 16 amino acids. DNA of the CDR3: TGTGCCAGCAGCTTTTCGGCGGGAGGGCTGCCAGATACGCAGTATTTT. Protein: CASSFSAGGLPDTQYF.

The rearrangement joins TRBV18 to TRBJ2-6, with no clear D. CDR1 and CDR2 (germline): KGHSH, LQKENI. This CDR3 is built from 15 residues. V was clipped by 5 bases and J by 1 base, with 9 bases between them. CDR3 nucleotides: TGTGCCAGCTCAGTGAGTCTGTCTGGGGCCAACGTCCTGACTTTC. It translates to CASSVSLSGANVLTF.

DNA for the CDR3: TGTGCCAGCAGTGAAGCACAGCGTAACTATGGCTACACCTTC. Residues: CASSEAQRNYGYTF. This chain uses TRBV6-1 with TRBJ1-2; unclear D gene. The CDR3 consists of 14 residues. Trimming took 0 bases from V and 1 from J, leaving 6 bases between them. Looked up from germline, CDR1 is MNHNS and CDR2 is SASEGT.

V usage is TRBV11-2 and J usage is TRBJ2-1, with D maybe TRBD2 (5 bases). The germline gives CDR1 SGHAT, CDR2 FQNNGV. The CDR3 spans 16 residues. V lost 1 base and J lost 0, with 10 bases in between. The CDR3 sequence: CASSLGGSFSYNEQFF. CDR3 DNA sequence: TGTGCCAGCAGCTTAGGCGGGTCCTTCTCCTACAATGAGCAGTTCTTC. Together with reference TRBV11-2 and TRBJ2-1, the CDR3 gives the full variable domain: EAGVAQSPRYKIIEKRQSVAFWCNPISGHATLYWYQQILGQGPKLLIQFQNNGVVDDSQLPKDRFSAERLKGVDSTLKIQPAKLEDSAVYLCASSLGGSFSYNEQFFGPGTRLTVL.

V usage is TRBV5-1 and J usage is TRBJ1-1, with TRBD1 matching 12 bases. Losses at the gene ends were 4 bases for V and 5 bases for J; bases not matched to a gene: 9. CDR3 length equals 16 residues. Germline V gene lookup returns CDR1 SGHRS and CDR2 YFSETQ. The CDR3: CASSAGTGGLGTEAFF. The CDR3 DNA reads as TGCGCCAGCAGCGCCGGGACAGGGGGCTTGGGTACTGAAGCTTTCTTT.

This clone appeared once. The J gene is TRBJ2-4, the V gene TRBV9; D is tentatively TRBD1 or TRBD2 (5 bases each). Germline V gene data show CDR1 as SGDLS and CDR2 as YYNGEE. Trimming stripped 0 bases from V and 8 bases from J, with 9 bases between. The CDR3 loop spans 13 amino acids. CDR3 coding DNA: TGTGCCAGCAGCGTAGGAGGGGTGGACATTCAGTACTTC. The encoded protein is CASSVGGVDIQYF.